The T cell receptor beta chain described here comes from a study of Ad26.COV2.S vaccination and SARS-CoV-2 variants. Overall study findings and caveats: A substantial breadth of spike-specific CD8+ and CD4+ T cell responses after vaccination has been reported. TCR breadth and depth estimates may have understated total T cell responses. Vaccine recipients posted higher spike-specific TCR breadth than their placebo counterparts.

Treatment here: about 20 received Ad26.COV2.S at low or high dose, single or two shots; about 5 received placebo; per-sample allocation not given. Day 63 after the first injection of vaccine or placebo was the sampling time. Vaccine was an Ad26 vector expressing Wuhan-strain SARS-CoV-2 spike. V dropped 6 bases and J dropped 2; count of bases not matched to a gene: 4. CDR1 and CDR2 (germline): MNHEY, SVGAGI. The CDR3 is 15 residues long. Sequencing was performed with immunoSEQ multiplex PCR; in TCRdb, only in-frame clones are kept and a portion is missing. The sample carries about 350,000 clones, around 89% recorded once. About this clone: The antigen is not known.

This sequence originates from a person aged 18-65 years who received the Ad26.COV2.S COVID-19 vaccine or a placebo. The gene calls are TRBV6-5 and TRBJ2-3; 11 bases agree with TRBD2. The source was peripheral blood, collected in a trial of Ad26.COV2.S vaccine versus placebo. The CDR3: CASRVTSGVTDTQYF. The CDR3, as DNA: TGTGCCAGCAGGGTGACTAGCGGGGTCACAGATACGCAGTATTTT.